In this sample, the clone carrying this TCR beta chain turned up once. Antigen: not known. At one of its ends the junction is not consistent with the germline gene, which may arise from a read error. During its preparation, the TCRbeta library received unique molecular identifiers. Using its own MiXCR run on the PCR reads, TCRdb lists one record per CDR3 protein. The data show some 300,000 distinct CDR3 sequences, roughly a tenth seen once. Germline values: CDR1 SGHVS, CDR2 FQNEAQ. The CDR3 runs 13 residues. The data derive from a study of T-cell reconstitution after alpha-beta-depleted transplantation in children. Study-wide points: Newly made T cells mostly supplied T-cell counts and diversity one year after transplant. Reports say that about two months after transplant, the alpha-beta T cells came out of several hundred graft clones that had expanded. Surviving thymic progenitors and recipient T cells were the source of high TCRbeta diversity at day 60 in some patients.

This sequence was found in a boy under two years old with acute myeloid leukemia, due to receive a stem cell transplant. The specimen comprised PBMCs, sampled before TCRalphabeta/CD19-depleted stem cell transplant. The V and J genes are TRBV7-8 and TRBJ2-5; 8 positions agree with TRBD1. CDR3 protein: CASGLPGGETQYF. The CDR3, as DNA: TGTGCCAGCGGCTTACCAGGGGGCGAGACCCAGTACTTC.